This section outlines one TCR beta chain sequence together with its context. Its antigen is not known. Each CDR3 protein gets one entry after TCRdb re-called the 5' RACE reads with MiXCR. The table includes roughly 450,000 distinct CDR3 sequences, about 24% detected once. These data are taken from a study of CD8 T cells in ankylosing spondylitis. General observations from the study: A motif in TCR beta, a set of about eight highly homologous variants, appeared characteristic of ankylosing spondylitis blood. Disease-linked clones reportedly concentrated significantly in matched ankylosing spondylitis synovial fluid. Relatively scarce in peripheral blood, disease-linked clones were CD8+.

Germline V gene data show CDR1 as SGHRS and CDR2 as YFSETQ. This CDR3 is built from 16 residues. The ends were cut back, 0 bases at V and 1 base at J, with 12 bases in the middle. Sequences were obtained from blood, either unsorted or a sorted T cell fraction (not recorded which). This chain links TRBV5-1 with TRBJ2-3; perhaps TRBD1 as D (6 bases). This sequence originates from a male donor with ankylosing spondylitis. The CDR3 DNA sequence: TGCGCCAGCAGCTTGGCGGGGACAACTCGCACAGATACGCAGTATTTT. It is translated as CASSLAGTTRTDTQYF.